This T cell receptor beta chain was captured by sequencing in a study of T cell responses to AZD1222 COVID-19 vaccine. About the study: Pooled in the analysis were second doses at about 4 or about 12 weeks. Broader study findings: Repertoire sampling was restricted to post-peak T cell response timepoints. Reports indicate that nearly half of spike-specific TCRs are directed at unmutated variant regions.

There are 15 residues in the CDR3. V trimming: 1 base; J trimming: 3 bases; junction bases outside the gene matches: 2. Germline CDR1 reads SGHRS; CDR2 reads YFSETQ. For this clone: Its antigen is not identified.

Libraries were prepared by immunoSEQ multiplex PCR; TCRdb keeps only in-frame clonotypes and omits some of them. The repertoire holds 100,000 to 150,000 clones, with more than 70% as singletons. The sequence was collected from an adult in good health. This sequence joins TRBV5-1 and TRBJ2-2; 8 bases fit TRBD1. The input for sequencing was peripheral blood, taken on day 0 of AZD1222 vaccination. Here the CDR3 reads CASSLQGAYTGELFF. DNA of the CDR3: TGCGCCAGCAGCTTGCAGGGGGCCTACACCGGGGAGCTGTTTTTT.